This T cell receptor (beta chain) was retrieved from a study of blood T cells in healthy people across ages. Study results and limitations: With donor CMV status unknown, expanded clonotype changes were possibly confounded. Roughly linearly, TCR beta diversity per million T cells fell as age increased.

Trimming shortened V by 6 bases and J by 5 bases, and 13 bases separated the two germline ends. The CDR3 is 12 amino acids. CDR1 DFQATT and CDR2 SNEGSKA come from the germline V gene (reference sequence). PBMCs numbering at least 7 million were isolated per sample. It was with a sample-barcoded 5' primer and a J-beta primer mix that a second PCR of roughly 7 to 12 cycles was run. TCRdb analysed the 5' RACE reads with MiXCR anew, one entry per CDR3 protein. The table has roughly 2 million distinct CDR3 sequences, roughly 52% seen once; the top ten hold 2.1%. Details on this clonotype: As yet, its antigen is unknown.

The sequenced material came from blood. This receptor was obtained from a woman aged 40 to 49 in good health. The chain joins TRBV20-1 to TRBJ2-5, with a possible D match to TRBD2 (5 bases). The chain's CDR3 is CSAGPRGETQYF. CDR3 coding DNA: TGCAGTGCCGGGCCTCGCGGGGAGACCCAGTACTTC.